A single sample gave rise to the 27 T cell receptor beta chains below, sequenced in a study of OX40 agonist ivuxolimab in advanced cancers. Sequencing used immunoSEQ multiplex PCR; TCRdb keeps in-frame clones, though not all of them. Among some 58,000 clones listed, 70% to 90% were seen once. Sequencing was performed on CD4+ or CD8+ T cells sorted from blood, taken in a trial of the OX40 agonist ivuxolimab. These receptors originate from an adult with an advanced solid tumor such as melanoma, head and neck, liver or kidney cancer.

The V and J genes are TRBV7-2 and TRBJ2-3; a possible D gene is TRBD1 (7 bases). This CDR3 is 17 amino acids long. CDR1 SGHTA and CDR2 FQGNSA come from the germline V gene. With 3 bases removed from V and 3 bases from J, the gap between germline ends came to 19 bases. CDR3 sequence reads: CASSFTRGAVRTDTQYF. The CDR3 region has the DNA TGTGCCAGCAGCTTCACCAGGGGGGCGGTGAGGACAGATACGCAGTATTTT. Looking up the rest from reference TRBV7-2 and TRBJ2-3 gives the full variable domain: GAGVSQSPSNKVTEKGKDVELRCDPISGHTALYWYRQSLGQGLEFLIYFQGNSAPDKSGLPSDRFSAERTGGSVSTLTIQRTQQEDSAVYLCASSFTRGAVRTDTQYFGPGTRLTVL.

This clone turned up a few times. This chain links TRBV2 with TRBJ1-3, with a tentative D call TRBD1 (6 bases). This CDR3 has 14 residues. Germline V gene sequence: CDR1 SNHLY, CDR2 FYNNEI. V lost 6 bases and J 4 bases, leaving 13 bases between the germline ends. As DNA, the CDR3 is TGTGCCAGCAGATGGGGGGCGAACGGAAACACCATATATTTT. Translating gives CASRWGANGNTIYF. The variable domain in full, completed from reference TRBV2 and TRBJ1-3, reads EPEVTQTPSHQVTQMGQEVILRCVPISNHLYFYWYRQILGQKVEFLVSFYNNEISEKSEIFDDQFSVERPDGSNFTLKIRSTKLEDSAMYFCASRWGANGNTIYFGEGSWLTVV.

This chain joins TRBV11-3 and TRBJ2-7; D possibly corresponds to TRBD2 (5 bases). The germline gives CDR1 SGHNT, CDR2 YENEEA. The V and J ends lost 6 bases and 3 bases respectively, with 15 bases between them. CDR3 length: 14 residues. CDR3 sequence (DNA): TGTGCCAGCAGTACACTAGGGTTCTACTACGAGCAGTACTTC. This translates into CASSTLGFYYEQYF. The full variable domain, completed using reference TRBV11-3 and TRBJ2-7, is EAGVVQSPRYKIIEKKQPVAFWCNPISGHNTLYWYLQNLGQGPELLIRYENEEAVDDSQLPKDRFSAERLKGVDSTLKIQPAELGDSAVYLCASSTLGFYYEQYFGPGTRLTVT.

The rearrangement uses TRBV29-1 and TRBJ2-3; perhaps TRBD1 as D (6 bases). Trimming pared 8 bases from V and 3 bases from J, leaving 15 bases between. Germline CDR1 SQVTM, CDR2 ANQGSEA. The CDR3 covers 13 residues. The CDR3 DNA reads TGCAGCATCTGGGGGCTAGGTACAGATACGCAGTATTTT. This translates into CSIWGLGTDTQYF.

V usage is TRBV13 and J usage is TRBJ2-7; 10 nucleotides agree with TRBD1. The CDR3 runs 13 residues. Germline V CDR1 and CDR2: PRHDT, FYEKMQ (reference sequence). The ends lost 5 bases at V and 7 bases at J; junction bases unmatched: 5. The CDR3 coding sequence is TGTGCCAGCAGCCGGGACAGGGGACGTGAGCAGTACTTC. Amino acids: CASSRDRGREQYF. Full variable domain (missing parts from reference TRBV13 and TRBJ2-7): AAGVIQSPRHLIKEKRETATLKCYPIPRHDTVYWYQQGPGQDPQFLISFYEKMQSDKGSIPDRFSAQQFSDYHSELNMSSLELGDSALYFCASSRDRGREQYFGPGTRLTVT.

The chain uses TRBV5-4 and TRBJ1-1; 12 positions match TRBD1. The CDR3 contains 16 residues. The junction had 2 bases not matched to a gene; V was cut back by 1 base and J by 1 base. In germline, CDR1 is SGHNT, CDR2 YYREEE (reference sequence). CDR3 amino acids: CASSLTGQGANTEAFF. The CDR3, as DNA: TGTGCCAGCAGCTTGACGGGACAGGGGGCGAACACTGAAGCTTTCTTT.

This chain links TRBV7-9 with TRBJ1-5; maybe TRBD1 (5 bases). From germline, CDR1 is SEHNR and CDR2 FQNEAQ (reference sequence). Trimming cost V 7 bases and J 5 bases, with 15 bases left between them. The CDR3 length is 14 residues. The CDR3 sequence is CASTPWGGHQPQHF. CDR3 bases: TGTGCCAGCACCCCCTGGGGCGGACATCAGCCCCAGCATTTT.

V is TRBV6-5 and J is TRBJ1-2; maybe TRBD1 (5 bases). The ends were cut back, 0 bases at V and 4 bases at J, with 12 bases in the middle. Germline values: CDR1 MNHEY, CDR2 SVGAGI. This CDR3 has 15 amino acids. The CDR3 is CASSYSITGFYGYTF. CDR3 nucleotides: TGTGCCAGCAGTTACTCGATCACAGGATTCTATGGCTACACCTTC.

This clone came up once. The chain has TRBV5-1 and TRBJ1-1, with 7 bases identical to TRBD1. Germline V gives CDR1 SGHRS, CDR2 YFSETQ. The CDR3 is 16 residues long. V was clipped by 3 bases and J by 3 bases; unmatched bases: 11. The DNA of the CDR3 is TGCGCCAGCAGCTGGACTTCAGGGGGAGCGTACACTGAAGCTTTCTTT. It specifies CASSWTSGGAYTEAFF.

This clone showed up just a few times. This sequence joins TRBV5-6 and TRBJ2-3; 8 nucleotides line up with TRBD2. Losses at the gene ends were 2 bases for V and 2 bases for J; bases not matched to a gene: 4. This CDR3 spans 15 amino acids. The germline V gene has CDR1 SGHDT and CDR2 YYEEEE. CDR3 bases: TGTGCCAGCAGCTTTACTAGCGGAAACACAGATACGCAGTATTTT. Its protein is CASSFTSGNTDTQYF.

This chain uses TRBV9 with TRBJ2-1, with 10 bases lining up with TRBD2. Trimming took 4 bases from V and 2 from J; bases not matched to a gene: 6. Germline CDR1 reads SGDLS; CDR2 reads YYNGEE. The CDR3 spans 16 residues. The CDR3 nucleotides read TGTGCCAGCAGCCCTACCGGGACTAGCGCCTACAATGAGCAGTTCTTC. Protein product: CASSPTGTSAYNEQFF.

CDR3 nucleotide sequence: TGTGCCAGCAGCTTACGCGGGCTAGCGGGGCATCAAGAGACCCAGTACTTC. This translates into CASSLRGLAGHQETQYF. This sequence joins TRBV7-2 and TRBJ2-5, with 9 bases aligning to TRBD2. Germline values: CDR1 SGHTA, CDR2 FQGNSA. The V and J ends lost 2 bases and 2 bases, in that order; junction bases with no gene match: 9. The CDR3 has 17 residues.

This clone came up a few times. This chain uses TRBV5-5 with TRBJ2-5; no clear D gene. V was pared by 5 bases and J by 5 bases, with 10 bases between. Germline-derived CDR1 and CDR2 are SGHKS and YYEKEE (reference sequence). There are 12 residues in the CDR3. CDR3 DNA: TGTGCCAGCAGGGAAGTTCTTGAGACCCAGTACTTC. The encoded protein is CASREVLETQYF.

V usage is TRBV18 and J usage is TRBJ2-7; D uncertain. Germline V lookup: CDR1 KGHSH, CDR2 LQKENI. Trimming stripped 3 bases from V and 3 bases from J, with 9 bases between. This CDR3 region has 13 residues. CDR3 sequence: CASSPGPVYEQYF. The CDR3 DNA reads as TGTGCCAGCTCACCCGGACCCGTCTACGAGCAGTACTTC.

This rearrangement joins TRBV27 to TRBJ2-5, with D tentatively TRBD2 (6 bases). The CDR3 covers 14 residues. CDR1 and CDR2 (germline): MNHEY, SMNVEV (reference sequence). Between the trimmed V and J ends, which lost 3 bases and 5 bases, there was a span of 13 bases. The DNA for the CDR3 is TGTGCCAGCAGTTTGGCCGGCGGGACGGAGACCCAGTACTTC. Translation gives CASSLAGGTETQYF.

This clone is a singleton in its sample. V gene TRBV6-5 combines with J gene TRBJ2-2, with 8 nucleotides matching TRBD1. The CDR3 runs 14 residues. J was trimmed by 3 bases and V by 6 bases; bases with no gene match: 3. Germline assignment: CDR1 MNHEY and CDR2 SVGAGI. The chain's CDR3 is CASRTGDHTGELFF. Here the CDR3 DNA reads TGTGCCAGCAGGACAGGGGATCACACCGGGGAGCTGTTTTTT.

The V gene is TRBV2, the J gene TRBJ2-3; D gene ambiguous. CDR1 is SNHLY, CDR2 FYNNEI, per germline. Trimming took off 7 bases at V and 5 bases at J, with 13 bases between the two ends. CDR3 size: 13 residues. The CDR3 region is CASTTLSQDTQYF. The CDR3 DNA follows: TGTGCCAGCACAACCCTTTCACAAGATACGCAGTATTTT.

Many counts were recorded for this clone. The chain employs TRBV7-6 and TRBJ2-7; 9 positions match TRBD1. The CDR3 sequence is 15 residues long. V lost 0 bases to trimming and J lost 2 bases; unmatched junction nucleotides: 2. Germline lookup yields CDR1 SGHVS and CDR2 FNYEAQ. CDR3 DNA sequence: TGTGCCAGCAGCTTAGCCGGGACAGGGACCTACGAGCAGTACTTC. It codes for CASSLAGTGTYEQYF.

The J gene is TRBJ2-1, the V gene TRBV7-7; D remains ambiguous. The CDR3 length is 13 residues. V lost 1 base and J 10 bases, leaving 11 bases between the germline ends. Germline CDR1 and CDR2: SSHAT and FNYEAQ (reference sequence). The CDR3 DNA follows: TGTGCCAGCAGCTTAGGCCTCCGATTCGAGCAGTTCTTC. As protein: CASSLGLRFEQFF.

The chain couples TRBV19 to TRBJ2-7, with a possible D match to TRBD1 (6 bases). The CDR3 covers 15 residues. V was clipped by 4 bases and J by 0 bases, with 13 bases between them. Germline V gene sequence: CDR1 LNHDA, CDR2 SQIVND (reference sequence). CDR3 sequence (DNA): TGTGCCAGTAGTAACAGGGTCACGAGCTCCTACGAGCAGTACTTC. Translation: CASSNRVTSSYEQYF. Drawing the rest from reference TRBV19 and TRBJ2-7, the complete variable domain is DGGITQSPKYLFRKEGQNVTLSCEQNLNHDAMYWYRQDPGQGLRLIYYSQIVNDFQKGDIAEGYSVSREKKESFPLTVTSAQKNPTAFYLCASSNRVTSSYEQYFGPGTRLTVT.

In its sample, this clone was seen many times. The rearrangement joins TRBV28 to TRBJ2-7; D ambiguous. CDR3 length: 14 residues. The germline gives CDR1 MDHEN, CDR2 SYDVKM. The V end lost 3 bases, the J end lost 9 bases, and 18 bases lay between the germline ends. DNA for the CDR3: TGTGCCAGCAGTTTTTCGGCTCAACCTACGAGGCAGTACGTC. It encodes CASSFSAQPTRQYV.

The chain employs TRBV5-1 and TRBJ2-7; 10 nucleotides match TRBD1. The junction had 4 bases not matched to a gene; V was cut back by 1 base and J by 0 bases. Germline CDR1 and CDR2: SGHRS and YFSETQ. The CDR3 spans 16 residues. This CDR3 is CASSLTGQGSSYEQYV. CDR3 in DNA: TGCGCCAGCAGCTTGACGGGACAGGGGAGCTCCTACGAGCAGTACGTC.

This clone was picked up one time. The V gene is TRBV5-1, the J gene TRBJ2-1; possibly TRBD2 for D (6 bases). From germline, CDR1 is SGHRS and CDR2 YFSETQ. CDR3 length: 16 residues. V was trimmed by 4 bases and J by 8 bases, leaving 22 bases between them. This chain's CDR3 is CASSRVLTGVWDEQFF. The DNA for the CDR3 is TGCGCCAGCAGCCGGGTTCTGACGGGAGTGTGGGATGAGCAGTTCTTC.

The chain has TRBV27 and TRBJ2-2; D unclear. In germline, CDR1 is MNHEY, CDR2 SMNVEV (reference sequence). The CDR3 runs 17 residues. V was clipped by 3 bases and J by 4 bases, with 18 bases between them. The CDR3, as DNA: TGTGCCAGCAGTTTGTCAGCGAACCGGCCCGGCACCGGGGAGCTGTTTTTT. Protein: CASSLSANRPGTGELFF.

V and J are TRBV7-8 and TRBJ1-2; D uncertain. There are 13 residues in the CDR3. Germline V gene lookup returns CDR1 SGHVS and CDR2 FQNEAQ. Trimming left V 1 base short and J 4 bases short, with 7 bases between. This CDR3 reads CASSLVQAYGYTF. CDR3 coding DNA: TGTGCCAGCAGCTTAGTTCAGGCCTATGGCTACACCTTC.

The rearrangement joins TRBV5-5 to TRBJ1-5, with D maybe TRBD1 (6 bases). The CDR3 has 15 amino acids. V dropped 0 bases and J dropped 4 bases, with 11 bases sitting between them. Germline CDR1 reads SGHKS; CDR2 reads YYEKEE (reference sequence). The CDR3 reads CASSLAGHTNQPQHF. The CDR3 nucleotides are TGTGCCAGCAGCTTGGCGGGACACACTAATCAGCCCCAGCATTTT.

The gene calls are TRBV30 and TRBJ2-7, with TRBD2 matching 12 bases. The CDR3 covers 17 residues. Germline trimming cut 2 bases from V and 4 bases from J; bases unmatched to any gene: 12. Germline V gene lookup returns CDR1 GTSNPN and CDR2 SVGIG (reference sequence). This CDR3 reads CAWSTYARGLAGYEQYV. CDR3 bases: TGTGCCTGGAGTACCTACGCAAGAGGACTAGCGGGATACGAGCAGTACGTC.